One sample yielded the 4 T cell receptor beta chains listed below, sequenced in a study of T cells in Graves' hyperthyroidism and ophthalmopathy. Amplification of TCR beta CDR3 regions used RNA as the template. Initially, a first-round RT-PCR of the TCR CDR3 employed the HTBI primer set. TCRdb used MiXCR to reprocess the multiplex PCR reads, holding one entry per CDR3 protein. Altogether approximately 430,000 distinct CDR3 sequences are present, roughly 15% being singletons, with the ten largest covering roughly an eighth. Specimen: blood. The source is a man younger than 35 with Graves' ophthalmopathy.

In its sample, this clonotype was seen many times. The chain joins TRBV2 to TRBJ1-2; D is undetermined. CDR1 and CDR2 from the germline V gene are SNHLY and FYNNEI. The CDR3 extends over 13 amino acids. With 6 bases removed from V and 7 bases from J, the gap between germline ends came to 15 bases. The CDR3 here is CASRERVIGGYTF. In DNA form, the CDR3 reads TGTGCCAGCAGAGAAAGGGTTATCGGTGGCTACACCTTC.

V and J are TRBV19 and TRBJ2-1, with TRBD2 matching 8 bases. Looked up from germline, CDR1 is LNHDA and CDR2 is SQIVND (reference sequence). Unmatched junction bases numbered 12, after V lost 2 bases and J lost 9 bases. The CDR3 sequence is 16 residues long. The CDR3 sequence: CASSISAGALWGEQFF. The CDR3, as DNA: TGTGCCAGTAGTATATCAGCGGGAGCTCTCTGGGGTGAGCAGTTCTTC.

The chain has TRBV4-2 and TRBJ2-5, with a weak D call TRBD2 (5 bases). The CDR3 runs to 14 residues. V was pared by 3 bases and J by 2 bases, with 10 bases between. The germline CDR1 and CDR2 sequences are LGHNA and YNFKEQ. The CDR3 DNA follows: TGTGCCAGCAGCCACCCAGAGCGGCAAGAGACCCAGTACTTC. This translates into CASSHPERQETQYF.

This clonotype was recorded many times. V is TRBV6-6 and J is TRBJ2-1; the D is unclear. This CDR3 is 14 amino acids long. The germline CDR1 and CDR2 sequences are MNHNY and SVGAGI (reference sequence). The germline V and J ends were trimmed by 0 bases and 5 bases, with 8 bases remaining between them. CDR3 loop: CASSYSQAHNEQFF. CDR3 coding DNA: TGTGCCAGCAGTTACTCCCAGGCACACAATGAGCAGTTCTTC.